This T cell receptor beta chain was recorded in a study of T cells after yellow fever vaccination. Study-wide context: SMART-Seq v4 Ultra Low Input prepared libraries from low-cell fractions.

TCRdb recomputed calls from the 5' RACE reads with MiXCR, one row per CDR3 protein. The sample records about 150,000 distinct CDR3 sequences, approximately 6% being singletons. This clonotype was detected ten times or more. The receptor was isolated from a man aged 18 to 35 who received the YFV17D yellow fever vaccine. The specimen was CD4+ T cells sorted from PBMCs, collected on the day of the first yellow fever vaccination.

CDR3: CASSFTSGAYEQYV. CDR3 in DNA: TGTGCCAGCAGCTTCACTAGCGGGGCCTACGAGCAGTACGTC. This chain connects TRBV7-2 to TRBJ2-7, with 10 nucleotides matching TRBD2. CDR1 and CDR2 from the germline V gene are SGHTA and FQGNSA. The length of the CDR3 is 14 residues. V gave up 3 bases and J gave up 2 bases; unmatched junction bases: 1.